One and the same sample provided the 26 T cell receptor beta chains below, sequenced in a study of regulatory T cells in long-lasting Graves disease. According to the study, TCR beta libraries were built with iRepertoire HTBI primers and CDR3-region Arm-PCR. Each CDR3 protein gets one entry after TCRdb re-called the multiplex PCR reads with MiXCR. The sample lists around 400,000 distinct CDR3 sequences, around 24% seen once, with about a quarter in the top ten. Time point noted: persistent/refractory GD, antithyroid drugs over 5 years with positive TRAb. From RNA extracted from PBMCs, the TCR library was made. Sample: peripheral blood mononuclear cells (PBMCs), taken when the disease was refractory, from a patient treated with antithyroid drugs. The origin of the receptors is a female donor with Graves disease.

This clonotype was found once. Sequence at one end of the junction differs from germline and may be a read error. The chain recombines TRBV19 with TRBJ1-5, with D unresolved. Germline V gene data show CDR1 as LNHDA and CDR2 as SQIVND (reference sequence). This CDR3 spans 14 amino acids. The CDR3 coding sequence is TGTGCCAGTAGTATAGAAGGGAGCAATCATCCCCAGCATTTT. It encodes CASSIEGSNHPQHF. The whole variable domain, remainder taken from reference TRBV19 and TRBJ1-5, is DGGITQSPKYLFRKEGQNVTLSCEQNLNHDAMYWYRQDPGQGLRLIYYSQIVNDFQKGDIAEGYSVSREKKESFPLTVTSAQKNPTAFYLCASSIEGSNHPQHFGDGTRLSIL.

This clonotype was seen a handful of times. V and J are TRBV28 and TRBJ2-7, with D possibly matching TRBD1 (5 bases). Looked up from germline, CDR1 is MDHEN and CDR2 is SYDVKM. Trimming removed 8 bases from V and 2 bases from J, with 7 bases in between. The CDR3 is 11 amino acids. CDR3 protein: CASGHPYEQYF. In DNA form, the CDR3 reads TGTGCCAGCGGACACCCCTACGAGCAGTACTTC.

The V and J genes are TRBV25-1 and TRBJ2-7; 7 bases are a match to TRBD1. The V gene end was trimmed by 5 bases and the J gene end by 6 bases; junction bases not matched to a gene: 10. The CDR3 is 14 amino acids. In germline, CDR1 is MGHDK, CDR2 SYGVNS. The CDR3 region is CASSNPGQPPEQYF. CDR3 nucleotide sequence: TGTGCCAGCAGTAATCCGGGACAGCCCCCCGAGCAGTACTTC.

CDR3 sequence (DNA): TGTGCCAGCAGCGCGGACAGACTAAATGAAAAACTGTTTTTT. This translates into CASSADRLNEKLFF. This chain connects TRBV9 to TRBJ1-4; D perhaps matches TRBD1 (6 bases). This CDR3 contains 14 residues. CDR1 and CDR2 from the germline V gene are SGDLS and YYNGEE. Trimming took 3 bases from V and 5 from J, leaving 11 bases between them.

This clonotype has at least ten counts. CDR3: CASSQRTSGRAVETQYF. The CDR3, as DNA: TGTGCCAGCAGTCAGCGGACTAGCGGGAGGGCCGTGGAGACCCAGTACTTC. The rearrangement uses TRBV6-1 and TRBJ2-5, with 15 bases fitting TRBD2. The V segment lost 5 bases and the J segment 5 bases; nucleotides outside the gene matches: 9. CDR3 size: 17 residues. CDR1 is MNHNS and CDR2 is SASEGT in the germline V gene.

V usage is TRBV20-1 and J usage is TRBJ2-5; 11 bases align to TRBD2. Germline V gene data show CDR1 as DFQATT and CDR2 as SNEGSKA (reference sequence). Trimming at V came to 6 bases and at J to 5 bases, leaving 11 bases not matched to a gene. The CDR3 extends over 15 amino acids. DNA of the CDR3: TGCAGTGCAAAAAAACTAGCGGGAGATTGGGAGACCCAGTACTTC. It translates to CSAKKLAGDWETQYF.

CDR3 residues: CASSHGLAGSHEQYF. DNA of the CDR3: TGTGCCAGCAGCCACGGACTAGCGGGATCTCACGAGCAGTACTTC. This rearrangement joins TRBV7-9 to TRBJ2-7; 12 bases fit TRBD2. V shed 5 bases, J shed 5 bases, and the junction held 7 bases outside the gene matches. Looked up from germline, CDR1 is SEHNR and CDR2 is FQNEAQ (reference sequence). The CDR3 consists of 15 residues.

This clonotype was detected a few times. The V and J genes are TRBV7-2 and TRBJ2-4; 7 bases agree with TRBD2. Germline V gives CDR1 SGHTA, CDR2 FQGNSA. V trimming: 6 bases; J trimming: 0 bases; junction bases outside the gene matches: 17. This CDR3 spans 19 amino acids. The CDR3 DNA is TGTGCCAGCAGGCTCAACCCCCCATCTAGCGGAGTAGCCAAAAACATTCAGTACTTC. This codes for CASRLNPPSSGVAKNIQYF.

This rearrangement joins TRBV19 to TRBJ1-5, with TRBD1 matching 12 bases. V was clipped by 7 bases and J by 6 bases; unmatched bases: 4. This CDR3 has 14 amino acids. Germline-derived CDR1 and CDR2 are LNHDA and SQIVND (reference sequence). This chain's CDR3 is CASTAGQGAQPQHF. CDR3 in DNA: TGTGCCAGTACCGCGGGACAGGGGGCTCAGCCCCAGCATTTT.

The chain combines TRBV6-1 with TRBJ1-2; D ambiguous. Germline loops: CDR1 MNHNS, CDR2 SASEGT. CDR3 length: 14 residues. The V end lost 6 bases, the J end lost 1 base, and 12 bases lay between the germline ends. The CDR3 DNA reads TGTGCCAGCAGCCACCAACACAGTAACTATGGCTACACCTTC. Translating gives CASSHQHSNYGYTF.

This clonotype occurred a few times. The CDR3 coding sequence is TGTGCCTTCGGTGGGGGTGGCTACACCTTC. Its translation: CAFGGGGYTF. The J gene is TRBJ1-2, the V gene TRBV30, with a weak D call TRBD1 (5 bases). The CDR3 is 10 residues long. CDR1 GTSNPN and CDR2 SVGIG come from the germline V gene (reference sequence). V lost 7 bases, J lost 7 bases, and 10 bases lay in between.

CDR3 sequence reads: CASSWEFGSSYEQYF. The CDR3 DNA reads TGTGCCAGCAGCTGGGAGTTCGGGAGCTCCTACGAGCAGTACTTC. The gene calls are TRBV7-8 and TRBJ2-7; D might be TRBD2 (6 bases). This CDR3 is 15 amino acids long. V was trimmed by 4 bases and J by 0 bases, leaving 13 bases between them. The V gene's germline CDR1 is SGHVS and CDR2 FQNEAQ.

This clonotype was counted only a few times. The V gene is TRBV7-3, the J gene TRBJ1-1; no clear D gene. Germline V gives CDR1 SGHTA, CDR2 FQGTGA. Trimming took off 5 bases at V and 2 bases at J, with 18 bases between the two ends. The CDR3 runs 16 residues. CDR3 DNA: TGTGCCAGCAGCCCGACGGTCCGGGCTACAAACACTGAAGCTTTCTTT. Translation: CASSPTVRATNTEAFF. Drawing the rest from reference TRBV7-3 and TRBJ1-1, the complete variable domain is GAGVSQTPSNKVTEKGKYVELRCDPISGHTALYWYRQSLGQGPEFLIYFQGTGAADDSGLPNDRFFAVRPEGSVSTLKIQRTERGDSAVYLCASSPTVRATNTEAFFGQGTRLTVV.

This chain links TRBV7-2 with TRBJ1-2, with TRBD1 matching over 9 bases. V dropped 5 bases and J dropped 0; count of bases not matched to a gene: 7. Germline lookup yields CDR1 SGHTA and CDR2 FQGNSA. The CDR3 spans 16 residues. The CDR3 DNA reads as TGTGCCAGCAGCACCCGGGACAGGGCAGCTAACTATGGCTACACCTTC. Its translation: CASSTRDRAANYGYTF.

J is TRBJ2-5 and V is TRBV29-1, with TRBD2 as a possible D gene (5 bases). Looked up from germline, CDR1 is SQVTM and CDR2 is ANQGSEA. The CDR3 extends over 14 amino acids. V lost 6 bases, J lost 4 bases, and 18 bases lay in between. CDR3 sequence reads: CSVRPDYVPETQYF. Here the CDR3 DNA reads TGCAGCGTGAGACCAGACTACGTCCCAGAGACCCAGTACTTC. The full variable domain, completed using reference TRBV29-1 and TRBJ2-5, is SAVISQKPSRDICQRGTSLTIQCQVDSQVTMMFWYRQQPGQSLTLIATANQGSEATYESGFVIDKFPISRPNLTFSTLTVSNMSPEDSSIYLCSVRPDYVPETQYFGPGTRLLVL.

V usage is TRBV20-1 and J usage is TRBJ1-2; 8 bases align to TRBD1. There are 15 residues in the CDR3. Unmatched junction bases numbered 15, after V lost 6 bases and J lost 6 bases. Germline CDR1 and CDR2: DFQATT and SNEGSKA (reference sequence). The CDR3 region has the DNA TGCAGTGCCAATCCTGGGGCAGGGGGCGCAAATGGCTACACCTTC. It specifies CSANPGAGGANGYTF.

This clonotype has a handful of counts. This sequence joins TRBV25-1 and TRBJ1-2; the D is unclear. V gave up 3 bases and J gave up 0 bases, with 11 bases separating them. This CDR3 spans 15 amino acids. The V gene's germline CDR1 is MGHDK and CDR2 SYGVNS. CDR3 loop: CASSESYPSNYGYTF. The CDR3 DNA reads TGTGCCAGCAGTGAGTCGTATCCGTCTAACTATGGCTACACCTTC.

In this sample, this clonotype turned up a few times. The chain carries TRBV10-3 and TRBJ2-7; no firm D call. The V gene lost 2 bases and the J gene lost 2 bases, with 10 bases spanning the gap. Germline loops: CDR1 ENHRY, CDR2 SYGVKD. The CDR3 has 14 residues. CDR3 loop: CAISEGLGPYEQYF. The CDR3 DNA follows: TGTGCCATCAGTGAGGGATTAGGGCCCTACGAGCAGTACTTC.

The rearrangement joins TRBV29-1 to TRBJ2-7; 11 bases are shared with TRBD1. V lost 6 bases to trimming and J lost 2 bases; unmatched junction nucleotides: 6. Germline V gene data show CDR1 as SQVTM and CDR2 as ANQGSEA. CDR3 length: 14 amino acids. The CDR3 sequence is CSVTGQGVTYEQYF. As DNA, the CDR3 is TGCAGCGTGACGGGACAGGGGGTAACCTACGAGCAGTACTTC.

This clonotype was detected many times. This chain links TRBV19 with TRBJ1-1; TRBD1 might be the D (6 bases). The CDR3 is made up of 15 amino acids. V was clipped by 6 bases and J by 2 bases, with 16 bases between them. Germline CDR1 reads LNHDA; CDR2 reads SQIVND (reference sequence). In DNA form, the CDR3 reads TGTGCCAGTAGCACACAGGGTTTCGCCAACACTGAAGCTTTCTTT. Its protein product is CASSTQGFANTEAFF.

The CDR3 DNA follows: TGCAGCGCCAGCCAGGGTGCTGGGACCCAGTACTTC. Translated, it gives CSASQGAGTQYF. The chain recombines TRBV29-1 with TRBJ2-5; D perhaps matches TRBD1 (5 bases). The V end was cut by 7 bases, the J end by 7 bases, with 16 bases between. The CDR3 loop spans 12 amino acids. Germline CDR1 and CDR2: SQVTM and ANQGSEA.

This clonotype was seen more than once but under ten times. The CDR3 sequence is CASSFQSGRASETQYF. In DNA form, the CDR3 reads TGTGCCAGCAGCTTTCAAAGCGGGAGGGCCTCCGAGACCCAGTACTTC. The chain combines TRBV7-2 with TRBJ2-5; TRBD2 agrees at 10 bases. Germline CDR1 SGHTA, CDR2 FQGNSA. The V gene end was trimmed by 3 bases and the J gene end by 5 bases; junction bases not matched to a gene: 9. The CDR3 sequence is 16 residues long.

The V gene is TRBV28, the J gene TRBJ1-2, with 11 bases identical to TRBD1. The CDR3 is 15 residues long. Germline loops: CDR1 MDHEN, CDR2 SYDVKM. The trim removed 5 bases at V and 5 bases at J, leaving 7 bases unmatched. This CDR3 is CASSDRTGGEYGYTF. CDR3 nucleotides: TGTGCCAGCAGTGACCGGACAGGGGGCGAATATGGCTACACCTTC.

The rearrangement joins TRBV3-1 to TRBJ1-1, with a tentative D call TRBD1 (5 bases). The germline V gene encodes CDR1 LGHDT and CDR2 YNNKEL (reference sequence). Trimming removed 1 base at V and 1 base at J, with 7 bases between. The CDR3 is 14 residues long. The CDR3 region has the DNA TGTGCCAGCAGCCAAGTTGACAGGAACACTGAAGCTTTCTTT. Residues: CASSQVDRNTEAFF.

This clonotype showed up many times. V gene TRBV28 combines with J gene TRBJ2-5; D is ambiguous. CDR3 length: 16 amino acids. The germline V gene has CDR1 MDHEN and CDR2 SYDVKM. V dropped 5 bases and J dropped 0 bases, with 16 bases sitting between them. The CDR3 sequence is CASSPHAGGDQETQYF. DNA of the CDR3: TGTGCCAGCAGTCCCCATGCCGGCGGAGACCAAGAGACCCAGTACTTC.

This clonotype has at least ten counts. CDR3 loop: CASSSGKWTETYEQYF. CDR3 coding DNA: TGTGCCAGCAGTTCGGGGAAATGGACGGAAACCTACGAGCAGTACTTC. The V call is TRBV28, the J call TRBJ2-7; D is perhaps TRBD2 (5 bases). In germline, CDR1 is MDHEN, CDR2 SYDVKM. V lost 4 bases and J 2 bases, leaving 18 bases between the germline ends. This CDR3 contains 16 residues.